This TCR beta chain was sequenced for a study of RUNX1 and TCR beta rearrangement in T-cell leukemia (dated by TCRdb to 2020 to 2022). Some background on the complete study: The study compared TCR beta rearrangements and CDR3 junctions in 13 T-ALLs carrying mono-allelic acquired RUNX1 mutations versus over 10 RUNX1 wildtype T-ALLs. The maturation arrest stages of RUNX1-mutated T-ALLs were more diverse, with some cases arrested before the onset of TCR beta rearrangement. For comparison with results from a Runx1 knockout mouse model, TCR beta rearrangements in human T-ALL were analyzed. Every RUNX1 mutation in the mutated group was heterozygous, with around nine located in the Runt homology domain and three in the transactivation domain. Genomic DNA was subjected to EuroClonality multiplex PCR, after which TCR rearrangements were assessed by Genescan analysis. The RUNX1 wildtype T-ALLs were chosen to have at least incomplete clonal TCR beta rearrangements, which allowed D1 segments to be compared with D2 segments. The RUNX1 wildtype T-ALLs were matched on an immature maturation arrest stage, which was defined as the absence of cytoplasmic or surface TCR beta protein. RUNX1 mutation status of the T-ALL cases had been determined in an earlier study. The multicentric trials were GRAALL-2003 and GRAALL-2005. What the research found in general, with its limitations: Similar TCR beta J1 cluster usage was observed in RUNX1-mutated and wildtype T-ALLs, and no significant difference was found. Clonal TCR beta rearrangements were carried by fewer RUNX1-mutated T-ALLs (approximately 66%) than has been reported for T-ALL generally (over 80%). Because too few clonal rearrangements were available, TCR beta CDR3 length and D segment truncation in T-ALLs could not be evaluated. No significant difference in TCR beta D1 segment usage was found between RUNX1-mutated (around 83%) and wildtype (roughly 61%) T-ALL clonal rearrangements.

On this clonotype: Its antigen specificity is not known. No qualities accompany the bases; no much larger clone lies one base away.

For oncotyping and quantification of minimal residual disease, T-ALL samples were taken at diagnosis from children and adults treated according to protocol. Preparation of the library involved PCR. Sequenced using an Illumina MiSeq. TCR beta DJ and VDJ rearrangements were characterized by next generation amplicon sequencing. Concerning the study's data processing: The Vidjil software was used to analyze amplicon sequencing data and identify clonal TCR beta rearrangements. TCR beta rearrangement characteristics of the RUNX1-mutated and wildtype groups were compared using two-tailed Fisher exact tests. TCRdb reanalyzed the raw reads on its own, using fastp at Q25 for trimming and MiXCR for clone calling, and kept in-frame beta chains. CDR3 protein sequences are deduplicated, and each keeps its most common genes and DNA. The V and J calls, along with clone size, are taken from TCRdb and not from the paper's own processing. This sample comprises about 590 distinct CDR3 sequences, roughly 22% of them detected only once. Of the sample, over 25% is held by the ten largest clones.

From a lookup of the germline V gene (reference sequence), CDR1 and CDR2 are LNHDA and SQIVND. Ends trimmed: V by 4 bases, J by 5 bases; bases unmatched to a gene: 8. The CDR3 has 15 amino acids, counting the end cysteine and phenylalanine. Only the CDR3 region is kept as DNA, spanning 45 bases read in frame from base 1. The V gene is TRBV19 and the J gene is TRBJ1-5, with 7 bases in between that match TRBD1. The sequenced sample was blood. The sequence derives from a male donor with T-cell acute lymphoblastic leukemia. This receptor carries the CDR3 CASSTDRELDQPQHF. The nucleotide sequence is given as TGTGCCAGTAGTACCGACAGGGAATTAGATCAGCCCCAGCATTTT.